These 13 T cell receptor beta chains share one sample of origin, sequenced in a study of shared clonotypes between healthy human individuals. CD45RO-negative, CCR7-selected cells formed the naive CD8 fraction, which excluded terminally differentiated effector memory CD45RA+ cells. The data were produced by immunoSEQ multiplex PCR, yet TCRdb's version contains in-frame clones alone and is incomplete. The sample consists of just over 2,000,000 clones, about 95% of them appearing once. The specimen was naive CD8+ T cells sorted from blood. These TCRs come from a man aged 18 to 35 in good health.

The V call is TRBV2, the J call TRBJ2-7; D is unclear. With 4 bases removed from V and 3 bases from J, the gap between germline ends came to 10 bases. CDR3 length: 13 amino acids. Germline loops: CDR1 SNHLY, CDR2 FYNNEI. The CDR3 DNA reads as TGTGCCAGCAGTGTCCGGCAGGTCTACGAGCAGTACTTC. As protein: CASSVRQVYEQYF.

J is TRBJ2-5 and V is TRBV28; 8 bases are a match to TRBD2. With the DNA end fitting TRBJ2-7 better, the J assignment may be wrong. The germline V gene encodes CDR1 MDHEN and CDR2 SYDVKM. CDR3 size: 16 residues. CDR3 protein: CASSPDVSGGPLEQYF. Written as DNA, the CDR3 is TGTGCCAGCAGCCCAGATGTCAGCGGGGGCCCCCTCGAGCAGTACTTC.

Turning to this clone: Other nucleotide sequences from this sample produce the same CDR3. The chain combines TRBV7-9 with TRBJ1-1; D perhaps matches TRBD1 (5 bases). Trimming stripped 1 base from V and 0 bases from J, with 9 bases between. The CDR3 has 15 amino acids. Germline V gene lookup returns CDR1 SEHNR and CDR2 FQNEAQ (reference sequence). The CDR3 sequence is CASSLVGGMNTEAFF. CDR3 nucleotides: TGTGCCAGCAGCTTAGTGGGGGGAATGAACACTGAAGCTTTCTTT. Based on the CDR3 plus reference TRBV7-9 and TRBJ1-1, the full variable domain is DTGVSQNPRHKITKRGQNVTFRCDPISEHNRLYWYRQTLGQGPEFLTYFQNEAQLEKSRLLSDRFSAERPKGSFSTLEIQRTEQGDSAMYLCASSLVGGMNTEAFFGQGTRLTVV.

V gene TRBV6-6 combines with J gene TRBJ2-7, with TRBD1 matching 8 bases. The V gene's germline CDR1 is MNHNY and CDR2 SVGAGI (reference sequence). V was clipped by 2 bases and J by 4 bases; unmatched bases: 7. The CDR3 is 15 residues long. In nucleotides, the CDR3 is TGTGCCAGCAGTTACGGGGCAGGGGGCGATTACGAGCAGTACTTC. This codes for CASSYGAGGDYEQYF.

This sequence joins TRBV10-3 and TRBJ2-1; D might be TRBD2 (5 bases). Germline V lookup: CDR1 ENHRY, CDR2 SYGVKD. The CDR3 length is 11 residues. V lost 4 bases, J lost 9 bases, and 7 bases lay in between. Written as DNA, the CDR3 is TGTGCCATCAGTGGGGCGGGTGAGCAGTTCTTC. Amino acid sequence: CAISGAGEQFF.

The chain recombines TRBV12-5 with TRBJ2-5, with 7 positions matching TRBD2. The V gene end was trimmed by 0 bases and the J gene end by 5 bases; junction bases not matched to a gene: 3. Germline CDR1 reads LGHNT; CDR2 reads FRNRAP. This CDR3 has 14 amino acids. CDR3 sequence reads: CASGLVLGGETQYF. CDR3 in DNA: TGTGCTAGTGGTTTGGTCCTGGGGGGGGAGACCCAGTACTTC.

As for this clone: The same CDR3 also results from other DNA sequences found in this sample. The genes are TRBV5-6 and TRBJ2-7; D could derive from TRBD1 or TRBD2 (5 bases each). V was cut by 2 bases and J by 3 bases, with 9 bases left in between. Germline CDR1 is SGHDT and CDR2 is YYEEEE. The CDR3 is 13 amino acids. The DNA for the CDR3 is TGTGCCAGCAGCTTAGGGGACCTCTACGAGCAGTACTTC. Amino acid sequence: CASSLGDLYEQYF. Complete variable domain (other parts from reference TRBV5-6 and TRBJ2-7): DAGVTQSPTHLIKTRGQQVTLRCSPKSGHDTVSWYQQALGQGPQFIFQYYEEEERQRGNFPDRFSGHQFPNYSSELNVNALLLGDSALYLCASSLGDLYEQYFGPGTRLTVT.

The chain links TRBV27 to TRBJ1-2; TRBD1 aligns across 10 bases. V lost 0 bases to trimming and J lost 4 bases; unmatched junction nucleotides: 5. Germline loops: CDR1 MNHEY, CDR2 SMNVEV (reference sequence). The CDR3 loop spans 16 amino acids. The CDR3 region is CASSLSRTGGTYGYTF. As DNA, the CDR3 is TGTGCCAGCAGTTTATCCCGGACAGGGGGGACCTATGGCTACACCTTC.

V gene TRBV9 combines with J gene TRBJ2-1; 11 bases line up with TRBD2. The CDR3 has 15 amino acids. Germline V gene lookup returns CDR1 SGDLS and CDR2 YYNGEE. With 0 bases clipped from V and 8 bases from J, the junction kept 4 bases outside the gene matches. This CDR3 is CASSVVGTSGDEQFF. Written as DNA, the CDR3 is TGTGCCAGCAGCGTAGTCGGGACTAGCGGTGATGAGCAGTTCTTC. Full variable domain (missing parts from reference TRBV9 and TRBJ2-1): DSGVTQTPKHLITATGQRVTLRCSPRSGDLSVYWYQQSLDQGLQFLIQYYNGEERAKGNILERFSAQQFPDLHSELNLSSLELGDSALYFCASSVVGTSGDEQFFGPGTRLTVL.

The chain recombines TRBV6-5 with TRBJ2-2, with D possibly being TRBD1 (6 bases). The length of the CDR3 is 14 residues. V shed 5 bases and J shed 6 bases, with 13 bases lying between them. The germline CDR1 and CDR2 sequences are MNHEY and SVGAGI. The CDR3, as DNA: TGTGCCAGCAGTCCACAGGGATCGGCCGGGGAGCTGTTTTTT. The encoded protein is CASSPQGSAGELFF.

The table lists this clone with a count of one. This rearrangement joins TRBV7-9 to TRBJ1-2; D gene unclear. V lost 4 bases and J lost 7, with 16 bases in between. This CDR3 is built from 14 residues. Germline lookup yields CDR1 SEHNR and CDR2 FQNEAQ (reference sequence). The CDR3 loop is CASSSVGDASGYTF. The DNA of the CDR3 is TGTGCCAGCAGCTCCGTAGGTGATGCGTCTGGCTACACCTTC.

V usage is TRBV5-4 and J usage is TRBJ2-7, with D perhaps being TRBD1 or TRBD2 (5 bases each). Germline V gives CDR1 SGHNT, CDR2 YYREEE (reference sequence). V lost 4 bases, J lost 2 bases, and 16 bases lay in between. This CDR3 is built from 15 residues. The CDR3 here is CASSTGTGNPYEQYF. The DNA of the CDR3 is TGTGCCAGCAGCACGGGGACGGGCAATCCCTACGAGCAGTACTTC.

V gene TRBV10-2 combines with J gene TRBJ2-1; 8 bases align to TRBD2. The ends lost 6 bases at V and 2 bases at J; junction bases unmatched: 6. Germline loops: CDR1 WSHSY, CDR2 SAAADI. CDR3 size: 15 residues. Written as DNA, the CDR3 is TGCGCCAGCAGGGGTGGTAGCGGGACCTACAATGAGCAGTTCTTC. Its translation: CASRGGSGTYNEQFF.